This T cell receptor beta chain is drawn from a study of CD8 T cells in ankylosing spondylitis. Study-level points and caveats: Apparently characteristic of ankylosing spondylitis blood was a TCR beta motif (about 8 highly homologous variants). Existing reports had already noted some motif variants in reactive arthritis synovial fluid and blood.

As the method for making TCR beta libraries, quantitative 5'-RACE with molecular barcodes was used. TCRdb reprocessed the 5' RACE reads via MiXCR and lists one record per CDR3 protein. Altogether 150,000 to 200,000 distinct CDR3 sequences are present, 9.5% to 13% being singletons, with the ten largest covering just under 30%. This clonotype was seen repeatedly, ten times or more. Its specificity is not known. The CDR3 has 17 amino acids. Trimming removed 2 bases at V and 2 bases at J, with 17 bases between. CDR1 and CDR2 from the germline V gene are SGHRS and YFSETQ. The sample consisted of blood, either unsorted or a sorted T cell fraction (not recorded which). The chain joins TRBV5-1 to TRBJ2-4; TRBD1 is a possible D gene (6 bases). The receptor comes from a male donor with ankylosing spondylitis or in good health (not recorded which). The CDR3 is CASSFEQGRGTKNIQYF. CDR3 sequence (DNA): TGCGCCAGCAGCTTCGAACAGGGACGAGGAACCAAAAACATTCAGTACTTC.